This section outlines one T cell receptor delta chain sequence together with its context. V shed 0 bases, J shed 0 bases, and the junction held 3 bases outside the gene matches. There are 17 residues in the CDR3. Germline values: CDR1 GEAIGNYY, CDR2 EKD. PBMC RNA was reverse transcribed using gamma-chain- and delta-chain-specific primers. TCRdb re-called clones from the RT-PCR reads using CATT. The sample shows about 2,600 delta-chain clones, 38% of them seen only once. The data derive from a study of delta chains in infants with herpesvirus infections. On the study more broadly: A public fetal Vdelta1/Vgamma8 clonotype was sought in postnatally CMV-infected infants.

The sequencing here drew on peripheral blood, taken at time point 4 of longitudinal follow-up. This chain connects TRDV2 to TRDJ2; 10 bases fit TRDD3. The sequence was collected from a human donor who was a Ugandan infant, either HIV-exposed or HIV-unexposed (not recorded which). CDR3 loop: CACDTVGGYSLTAQLFF. The CDR3 DNA follows: TGTGCCTGTGACACCGTTGGGGGATACTCTTTGACAGCACAACTCTTCTTT.